The clone carrying this T cell receptor (beta chain) was counted once. The PCR ran on 60 Vbeta and 13 Jbeta primers. Only in-frame clones appear in the TCRdb table, and some are missing; sequencing was by immunoSEQ multiplex PCR. The sample lists 150,000 to 200,000 clones; around four fifths were seen once. This specimen comes from a study of cytomegalovirus exposure and HLA in healthy donors. On the study more broadly: Of all 370 or so donors who were genotyped, under 90% belonged to the Caucasian-associated ancestry cluster.

Trimming took off 0 bases at V and 2 bases at J, with 7 bases between the two ends. This CDR3 is 14 amino acids long. Germline CDR1 SGDLS, CDR2 YYNGEE. Sequencing was carried out using PBMCs. The genes are TRBV9 and TRBJ2-3; D unclear. This TCR derives from a woman in her 30s in good health and CMV-seronegative. The CDR3 loop reads CASSVESYTDTQYF. CDR3 in DNA: TGTGCCAGCAGCGTAGAGAGCTACACAGATACGCAGTATTTT.